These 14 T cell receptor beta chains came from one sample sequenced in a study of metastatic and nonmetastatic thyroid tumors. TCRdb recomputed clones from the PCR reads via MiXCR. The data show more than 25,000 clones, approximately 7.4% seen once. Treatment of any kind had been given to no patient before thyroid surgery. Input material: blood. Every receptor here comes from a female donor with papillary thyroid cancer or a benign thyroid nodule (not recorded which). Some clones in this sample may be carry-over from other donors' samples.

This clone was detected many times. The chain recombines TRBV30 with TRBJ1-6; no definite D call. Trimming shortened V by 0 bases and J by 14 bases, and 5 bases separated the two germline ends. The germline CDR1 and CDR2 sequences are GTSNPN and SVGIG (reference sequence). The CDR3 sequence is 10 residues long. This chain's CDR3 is CAWSVRTLHF. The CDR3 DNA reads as TGTGCCTGGAGTGTGAGGACCCTCCACTTT. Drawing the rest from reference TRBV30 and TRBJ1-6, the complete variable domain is SQTIHQWPATLVQPVGSPLSLECTVEGTSNPNLYWYRQAAGRGLQLLFYSVGIGQISSEVPQNLSASRPQDRQFILSSKKLLLSDSGFYLCAWSVRTLHFGNGTRLTVT.

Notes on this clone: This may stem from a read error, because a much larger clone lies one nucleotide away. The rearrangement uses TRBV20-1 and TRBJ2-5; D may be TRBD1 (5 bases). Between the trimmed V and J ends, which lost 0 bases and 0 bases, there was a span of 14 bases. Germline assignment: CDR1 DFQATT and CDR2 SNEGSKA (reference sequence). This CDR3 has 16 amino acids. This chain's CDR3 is CSARDNRSADQETQYF. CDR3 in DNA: TGCAGTGCTAGAGATAACAGGTCGGCGGACCAAGAGACCCAGTACTTC.

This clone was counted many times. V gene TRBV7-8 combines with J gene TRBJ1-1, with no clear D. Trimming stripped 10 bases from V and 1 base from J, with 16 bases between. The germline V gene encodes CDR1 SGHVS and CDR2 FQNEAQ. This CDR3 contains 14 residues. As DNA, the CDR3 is TGTGCCACCCTGGGCAGGAGTGGGAACACTGAAGCTTTCTTT. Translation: CATLGRSGNTEAFF.

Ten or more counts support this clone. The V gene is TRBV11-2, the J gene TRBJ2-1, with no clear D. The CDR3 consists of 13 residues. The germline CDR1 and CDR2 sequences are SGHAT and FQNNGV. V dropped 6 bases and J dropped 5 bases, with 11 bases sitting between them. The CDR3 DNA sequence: TGTGCCAGCAGGAACTATGCCAACAATGAGCAGTTCTTC. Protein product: CASRNYANNEQFF.

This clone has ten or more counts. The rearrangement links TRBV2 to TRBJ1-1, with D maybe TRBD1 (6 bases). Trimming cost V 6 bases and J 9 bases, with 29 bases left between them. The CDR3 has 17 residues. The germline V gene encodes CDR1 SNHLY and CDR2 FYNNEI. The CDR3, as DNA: TGTGCCAGCAGGGAGACGAAGGGGGGGCGCCGGTTTTTTCAAGCTTTCTTT. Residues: CASRETKGGRRFFQAFF.

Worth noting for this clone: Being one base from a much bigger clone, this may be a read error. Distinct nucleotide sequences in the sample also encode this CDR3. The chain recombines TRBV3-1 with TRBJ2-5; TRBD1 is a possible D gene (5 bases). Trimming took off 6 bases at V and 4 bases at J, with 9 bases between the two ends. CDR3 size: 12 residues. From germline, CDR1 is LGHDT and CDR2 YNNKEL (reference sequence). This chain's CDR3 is CASSHRGETQYF. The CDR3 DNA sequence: TGTGCCAGCAGTCATAGGGGAGAGACCCAGTACTTC.

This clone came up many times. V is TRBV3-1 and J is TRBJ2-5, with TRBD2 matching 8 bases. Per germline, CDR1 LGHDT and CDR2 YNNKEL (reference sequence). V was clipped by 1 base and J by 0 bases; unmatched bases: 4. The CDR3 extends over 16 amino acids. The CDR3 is CASSQGSGGYQETQYF. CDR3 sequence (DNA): TGTGCCAGCAGCCAAGGCTCGGGAGGGTACCAAGAGACCCAGTACTTC.

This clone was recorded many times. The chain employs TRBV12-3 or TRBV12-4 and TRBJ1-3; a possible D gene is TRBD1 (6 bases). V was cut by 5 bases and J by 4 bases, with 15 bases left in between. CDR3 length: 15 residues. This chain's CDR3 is CASSLLGGLGNTIYF. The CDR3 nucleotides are TGTGCCAGCAGTCTCCTCGGGGGGCTCGGAAACACCATATATTTT.

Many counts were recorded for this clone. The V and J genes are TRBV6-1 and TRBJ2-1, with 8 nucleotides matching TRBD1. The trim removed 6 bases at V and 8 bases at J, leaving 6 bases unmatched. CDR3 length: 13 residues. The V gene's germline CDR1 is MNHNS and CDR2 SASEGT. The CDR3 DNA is TGTGCCAGCAGAATATCAGGGGGCGATGAGCAGTTCTTC. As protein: CASRISGGDEQFF.

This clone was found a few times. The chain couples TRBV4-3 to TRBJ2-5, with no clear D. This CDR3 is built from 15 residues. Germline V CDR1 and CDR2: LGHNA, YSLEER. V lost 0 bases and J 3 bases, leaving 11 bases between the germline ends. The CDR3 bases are TGCGCCAGCAGCCAAGATAAGCGACCAAAAGAGACCCAGTACTTC. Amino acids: CASSQDKRPKETQYF.

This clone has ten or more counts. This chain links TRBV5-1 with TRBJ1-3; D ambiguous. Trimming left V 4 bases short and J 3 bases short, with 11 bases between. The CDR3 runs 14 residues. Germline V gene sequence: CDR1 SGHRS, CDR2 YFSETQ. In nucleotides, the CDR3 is TGCGCCAGCAGCAAGGGAACGGATGGAAACACCATATATTTT. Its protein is CASSKGTDGNTIYF. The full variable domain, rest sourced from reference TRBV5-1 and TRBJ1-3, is KAGVTQTPRYLIKTRGQQVTLSCSPISGHRSVSWYQQTPGQGLQFLFEYFSETQRNKGNFPGRFSGRQFSNSRSEMNVSTLELGDSALYLCASSKGTDGNTIYFGEGSWLTVV.

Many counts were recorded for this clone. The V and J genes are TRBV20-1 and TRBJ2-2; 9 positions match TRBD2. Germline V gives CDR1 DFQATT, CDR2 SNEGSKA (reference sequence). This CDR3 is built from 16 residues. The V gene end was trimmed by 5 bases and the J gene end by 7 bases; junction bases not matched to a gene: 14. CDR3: CSAPSAGGPDFGELFF. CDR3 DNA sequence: TGCAGTGCTCCCTCCGCGGGGGGGCCCGATTTCGGGGAGCTGTTTTTT.

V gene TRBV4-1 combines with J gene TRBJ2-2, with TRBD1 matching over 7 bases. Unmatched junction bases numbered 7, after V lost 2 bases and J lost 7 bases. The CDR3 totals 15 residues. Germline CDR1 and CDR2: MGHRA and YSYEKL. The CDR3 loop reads CASSQTGAADGELFF. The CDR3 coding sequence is TGCGCCAGCAGCCAAACAGGGGCGGCGGACGGGGAGCTGTTTTTT.

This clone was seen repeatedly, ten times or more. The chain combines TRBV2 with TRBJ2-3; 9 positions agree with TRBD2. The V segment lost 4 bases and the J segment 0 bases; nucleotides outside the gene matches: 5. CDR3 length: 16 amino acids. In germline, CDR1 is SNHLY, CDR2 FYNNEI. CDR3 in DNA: TGTGCCAGCAGTGCGGCGGGAGGGATGAGCACAGATACGCAGTATTTT. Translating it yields CASSAAGGMSTDTQYF.